The rows below give T cell receptor beta chains drawn from one sample of a study of CD8+ T cells in alopecia areata. The assay was immunoSEQ multiplex PCR, and TCRdb's table has in-frame clones only and misses some. Altogether about 160,000 clones are present, about two thirds being singletons, with the ten largest covering roughly 0.91%. The specimen comprised CD4+ T cells sorted from blood, sampled at week 4, from a patient treated with tofacitinib. The receptors were gathered from a human donor with alopecia areata. Both conserved end residues are part of each CDR3. A D gene is named only where the DNA matches it firmly. Only some rows state a clone size, as once, few, many or a class for expanded clones.

V gene	J gene	clone size	D gene	CDR3 protein	CDR3 DNA
TRBV2	TRBJ2-7	few	NA	CASSVFYEQYF	TGTGCCAGCAGTGTCTTCTACGAGCAGTACTTC
TRBV9	TRBJ2-6	NA	TRBD1	CASSARTGLNSGANVLTF	TGTGCCAGCAGCGCCCGGACAGGGCTCAACTCTGGGGCCAACGTCCTGACTTTC
TRBV30	TRBJ2-5	NA	NA	CAWSIGPATTQYF	TGTGCCTGGAGTATCGGACCTGCCACGACCCAGTACTTC
TRBV5-5	TRBJ2-5	NA	NA	CASSQPGGSLETQYF	TGTGCCAGCAGCCAACCCGGAGGGTCCCTGGAGACCCAGTACTTC
TRBV29-1	TRBJ2-1	NA	NA	CSGSSYNEQFF	TGCAGCGGCAGCTCCTACAATGAGCAGTTCTTC
TRBV5-6	TRBJ2-1	NA	TRBD2	CASSLGWLAGDYNEQFF	TGTGCCAGCAGCTTGGGTTGGCTAGCGGGGGATTACAATGAGCAGTTCTTC
TRBV10-3	TRBJ2-6	NA	TRBD1	CAISPTDAGGLGANVLTF	TGTGCCATCAGTCCAACGGACGCAGGGGGCCTTGGGGCCAACGTCCTGACTTTC
TRBV7-9	TRBJ2-5	few	NA	CASSLGTSQETQYF	TGTGCCAGCAGCTTAGGGACGAGCCAAGAGACCCAGTACTTC
TRBV30	TRBJ1-2	NA	TRBD1	CAVTGVYTGYTF	TGTGCCGTAACAGGGGTGTATACAGGCTACACCTTC
TRBV7-3	TRBJ2-7	NA	NA	CASSLTGSGEQYF	TGTGCCAGCAGCTTAACGGGTAGTGGCGAGCAGTACTTC
TRBV19	TRBJ2-7	NA	TRBD1	CASSPGQAISYEQYF	TGTGCCAGTAGTCCCGGACAGGCGATTTCCTACGAGCAGTACTTC
TRBV5-4	TRBJ2-6	NA	NA	CASSPRTAGANVLTF	TGTGCCAGCAGCCCCAGGACGGCTGGGGCCAACGTCCTGACTTTC
TRBV9	TRBJ1-2	NA	NA	CASSYQGNDYGYTF	TGTGCCAGCAGCTACCAGGGGAATGACTATGGCTACACCTTC
TRBV7-2	TRBJ2-2	NA	TRBD2	CASSQGEASGRLNTGELFF	TGTGCCAGCAGCCAAGGAGAGGCTAGCGGGAGACTGAACACCGGGGAGCTGTTTTTT
TRBV30	TRBJ1-6	NA	NA	CAWSVRTSGALHF	TGTGCCTGGAGTGTACGTACCTCCGGGGCGCTCCACTTT
TRBV13	TRBJ1-3	NA	NA	CASSGLWGSGNTIYF	TGTGCCAGCAGCGGGCTCTGGGGTTCTGGAAACACCATATATTTT
TRBV29-1	TRBJ2-1	NA	NA	CSYLEGSYNEQFF	TGCAGCTACCTGGAGGGCAGCTACAATGAGCAGTTCTTC
TRBV7-9	TRBJ2-7	NA	TRBD1	CASSSQDRAYEQYF	TGTGCCAGCAGCTCCCAGGACAGGGCCTACGAGCAGTACTTC
TRBV6-5	TRBJ2-5	once	NA	CASSSVGGQRTQYF	TGTGCCAGCAGTTCCGTCGGGGGGCAACGGACCCAGTACTTC
TRBV5-1	TRBJ2-3	NA	TRBD2	CASSKEPGLARGF	TGCGCCAGCAGCAAAGAACCGGGACTAGCGCGGGGTTTT
TRBV30	TRBJ1-2	NA	NA	CAWTTHLQANYGYTF	TGTGCCTGGACCACCCACCTACAGGCCAACTATGGCTACACCTTC
TRBV12-5	TRBJ2-3	few	NA	CASGPGLTGTDTQYF	TGTGCTAGTGGGCCGGGACTGACAGGCACAGATACGCAGTATTTT
TRBV5-1	TRBJ1-4	few	TRBD1	CASSRDRGHEKLFF	TGCGCCAGCAGCCGGGACAGGGGGCATGAAAAACTGTTTTTT
TRBV30	TRBJ2-7	NA	NA	CAWRQGSEQYF	TGTGCCTGGAGGCAGGGGAGCGAGCAGTACTTC
TRBV23-1	TRBJ2-5	NA	NA	CAIRLSWAQYF	TGCGCCATCAGACTTTCGTGGGCCCAGTACTTC
TRBV5-1	TRBJ2-7	NA	TRBD1	CASSRTGEEQYF	TGCGCCAGCAGCAGGACAGGTGAAGAGCAGTACTTC
TRBV30	TRBJ2-5	NA	TRBD2	CASAGEVETQYF	TGTGCCTCGGCGGGAGAAGTGGAGACCCAGTACTTC
TRBV11-2	TRBJ2-5	NA	NA	CASSPARWLQETQYF	TGTGCCAGCAGCCCCGCTCGATGGCTCCAAGAGACCCAGTACTTC
TRBV9	TRBJ2-2	NA	NA	CASSVADLGGHGELFF	TGTGCCAGCAGCGTAGCGGATTTGGGGGGCCACGGGGAGCTGTTTTTT
TRBV27	TRBJ2-7	NA	NA	CASSPFSIRRATEYF	TGTGCCAGCAGTCCCTTTTCGATACGGCGGGCCACTGAGTACTTC
TRBV11-1	TRBJ2-6	NA	NA	CASSFSGSSGANVLTF	TGTGCCAGCAGCTTCTCTGGCTCCTCTGGGGCCAACGTCCTGACTTTC
TRBV7-2	TRBJ1-6	few	NA	CASGRNYNSPLHF	TGTGCATCGGGGCGGAACTATAATTCACCCCTCCACTTT
TRBV5-6	TRBJ1-5	NA	TRBD1	CASSLGTGRNQPQHF	TGTGCCAGCAGCTTGGGGACAGGGCGAAATCAGCCCCAGCATTTT
TRBV30	TRBJ1-4	NA	NA	CAWSVKTGNEKLFF	TGTGCCTGGAGTGTAAAAACAGGGAATGAAAAACTGTTTTTT
TRBV14	TRBJ2-5	NA	NA	CASSEARPGETQYF	TGTGCCAGCAGCGAGGCGCGGCCGGGAGAGACCCAGTACTTC
TRBV27	TRBJ1-2	NA	NA	CARDLRGSNYGYTF	TGTGCCAGGGATCTTCGGGGGTCCAACTATGGCTACACCTTC